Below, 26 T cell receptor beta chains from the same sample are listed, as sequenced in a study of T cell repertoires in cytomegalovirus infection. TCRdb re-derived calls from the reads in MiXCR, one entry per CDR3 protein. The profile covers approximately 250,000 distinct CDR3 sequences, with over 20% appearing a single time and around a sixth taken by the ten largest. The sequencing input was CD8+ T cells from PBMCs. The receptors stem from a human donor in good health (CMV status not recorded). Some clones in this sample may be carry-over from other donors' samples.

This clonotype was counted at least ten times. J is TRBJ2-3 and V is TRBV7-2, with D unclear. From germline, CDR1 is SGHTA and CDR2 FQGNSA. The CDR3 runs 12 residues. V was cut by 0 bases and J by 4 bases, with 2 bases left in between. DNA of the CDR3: TGTGCCAGCAGCTTAGCCTCAGATACGCAGTATTTT. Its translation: CASSLASDTQYF.

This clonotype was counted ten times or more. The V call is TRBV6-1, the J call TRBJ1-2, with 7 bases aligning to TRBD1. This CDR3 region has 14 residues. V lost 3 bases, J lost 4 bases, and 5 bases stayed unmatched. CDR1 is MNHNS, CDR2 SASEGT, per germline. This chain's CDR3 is CASSDGGQLYGYTF. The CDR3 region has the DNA TGTGCCAGCAGTGATGGGGGACAGCTCTATGGCTACACCTTC.

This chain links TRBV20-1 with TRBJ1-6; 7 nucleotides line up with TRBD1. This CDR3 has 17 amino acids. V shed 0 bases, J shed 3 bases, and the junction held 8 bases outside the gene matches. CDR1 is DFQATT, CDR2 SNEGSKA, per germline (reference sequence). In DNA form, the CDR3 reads TGCAGTGCTAGAGACTTGGAGACAGGGATCTATAATTCACCCCTCCACTTT. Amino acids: CSARDLETGIYNSPLHF.

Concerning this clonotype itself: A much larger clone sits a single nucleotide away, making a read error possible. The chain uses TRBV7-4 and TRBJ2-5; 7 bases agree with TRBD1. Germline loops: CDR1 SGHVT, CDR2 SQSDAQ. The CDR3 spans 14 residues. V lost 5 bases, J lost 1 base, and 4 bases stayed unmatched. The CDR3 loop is CASSVRTGQETQYF. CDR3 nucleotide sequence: TGTGCCAGCAGCGTCCGGACAGGCCAAGAGACCCAGTACTTC.

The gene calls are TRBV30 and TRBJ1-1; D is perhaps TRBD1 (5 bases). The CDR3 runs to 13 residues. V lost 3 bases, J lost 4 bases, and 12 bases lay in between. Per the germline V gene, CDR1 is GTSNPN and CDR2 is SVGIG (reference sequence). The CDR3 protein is CAWRVNTGTEAFF. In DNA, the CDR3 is TGTGCCTGGAGAGTAAACACAGGCACTGAAGCTTTCTTT.

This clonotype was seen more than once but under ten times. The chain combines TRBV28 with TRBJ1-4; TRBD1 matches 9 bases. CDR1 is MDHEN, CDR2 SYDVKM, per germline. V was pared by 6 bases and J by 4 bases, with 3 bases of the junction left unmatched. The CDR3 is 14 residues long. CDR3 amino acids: CASSLTGGNEKLFF. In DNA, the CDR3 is TGTGCCAGCAGCCTGACAGGGGGTAATGAAAAACTGTTTTTT.

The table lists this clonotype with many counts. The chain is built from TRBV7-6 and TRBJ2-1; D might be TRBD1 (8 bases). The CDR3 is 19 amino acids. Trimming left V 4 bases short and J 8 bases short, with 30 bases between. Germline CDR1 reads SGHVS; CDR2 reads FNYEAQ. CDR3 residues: CASSSQGQGPSGENDEQFF. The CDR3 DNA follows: TGTGCCAGCAGCTCCCAAGGACAGGGTCCAAGCGGGGAAAATGATGAGCAGTTCTTC.

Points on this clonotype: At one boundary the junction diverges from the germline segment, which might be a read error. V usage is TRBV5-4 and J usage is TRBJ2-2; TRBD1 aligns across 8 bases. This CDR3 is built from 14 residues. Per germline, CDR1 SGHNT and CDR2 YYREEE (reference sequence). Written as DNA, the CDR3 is TGTGCCTGCAGAGACAGGGGGAACACCGGGGAGCTGTTTTTT. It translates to CACRDRGNTGELFF. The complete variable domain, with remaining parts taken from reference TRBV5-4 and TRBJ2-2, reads ETGVTQSPTHLIKTRGQQVTLRCSSQSGHNTVSWYQQALGQGPQFIFQYYREEENGRGNFPPRFSGLQFPNYSSELNVNALELDDSALYLCACRDRGNTGELFFGEGSRLTVL.

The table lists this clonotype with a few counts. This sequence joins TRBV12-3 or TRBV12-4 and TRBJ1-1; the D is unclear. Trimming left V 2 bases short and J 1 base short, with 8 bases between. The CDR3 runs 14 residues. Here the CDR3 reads CASSLYPENTEAFF. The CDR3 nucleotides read TGTGCCAGCAGTTTATATCCGGAGAACACTGAAGCTTTCTTT.

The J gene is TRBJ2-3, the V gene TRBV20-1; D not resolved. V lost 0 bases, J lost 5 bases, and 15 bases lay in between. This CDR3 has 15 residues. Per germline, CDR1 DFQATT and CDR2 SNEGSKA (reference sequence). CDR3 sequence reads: CSARDVYDGQDTQYF. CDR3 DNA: TGCAGTGCTAGAGATGTCTACGACGGCCAAGATACGCAGTATTTT.

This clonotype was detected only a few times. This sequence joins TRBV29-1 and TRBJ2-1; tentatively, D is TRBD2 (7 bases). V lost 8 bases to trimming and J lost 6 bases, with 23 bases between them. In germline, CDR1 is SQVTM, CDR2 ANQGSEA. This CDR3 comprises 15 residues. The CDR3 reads CSSRDRGGEVNEQFF. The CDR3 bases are TGCAGCTCCCGGGATAGGGGGGGGGAGGTCAATGAGCAGTTCTTC.

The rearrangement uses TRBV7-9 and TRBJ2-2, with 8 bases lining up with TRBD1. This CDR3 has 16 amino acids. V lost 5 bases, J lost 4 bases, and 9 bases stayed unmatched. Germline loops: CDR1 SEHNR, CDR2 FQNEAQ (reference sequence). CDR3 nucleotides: TGTGCCAGCAGCCACAGACAGGGGACTTTCACCGGGGAGCTGTTTTTT. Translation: CASSHRQGTFTGELFF.

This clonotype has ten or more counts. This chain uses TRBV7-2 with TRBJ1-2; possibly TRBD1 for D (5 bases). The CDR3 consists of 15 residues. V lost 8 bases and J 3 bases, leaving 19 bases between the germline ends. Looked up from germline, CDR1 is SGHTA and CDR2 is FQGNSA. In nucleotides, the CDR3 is TGTGCCAGCCCGGATGGGGCGGGGTTATACTATGGCTACACCTTC. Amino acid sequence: CASPDGAGLYYGYTF.

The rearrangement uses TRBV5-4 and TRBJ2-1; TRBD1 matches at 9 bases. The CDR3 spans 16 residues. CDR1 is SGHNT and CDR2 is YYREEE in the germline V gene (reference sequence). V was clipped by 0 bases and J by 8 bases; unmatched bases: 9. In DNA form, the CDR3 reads TGTGCCAGCAGCTTGGCCGGGACAGGGAGGCACTATGAGCAGTTCTTC. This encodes CASSLAGTGRHYEQFF.

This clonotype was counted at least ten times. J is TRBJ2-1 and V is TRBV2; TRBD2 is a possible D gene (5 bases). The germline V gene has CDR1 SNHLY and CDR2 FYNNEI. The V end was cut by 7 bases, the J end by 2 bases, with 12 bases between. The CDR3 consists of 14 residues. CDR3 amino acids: CASKEQRAYNEQFF. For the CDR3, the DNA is TGTGCCAGCAAAGAACAGAGGGCCTACAATGAGCAGTTCTTC. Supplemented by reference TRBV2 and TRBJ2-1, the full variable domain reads EPEVTQTPSHQVTQMGQEVILRCVPISNHLYFYWYRQILGQKVEFLVSFYNNEISEKSEIFDDQFSVERPDGSNFTLKIRSTKLEDSAMYFCASKEQRAYNEQFFGPGTRLTVL.

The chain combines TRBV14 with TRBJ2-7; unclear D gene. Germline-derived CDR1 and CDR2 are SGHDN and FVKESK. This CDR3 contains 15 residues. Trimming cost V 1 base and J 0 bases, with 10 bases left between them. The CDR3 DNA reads TGTGCCAGCAGCCAAGGGATCTGGAGCTCCTACGAGCAGTACTTC. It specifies CASSQGIWSSYEQYF.

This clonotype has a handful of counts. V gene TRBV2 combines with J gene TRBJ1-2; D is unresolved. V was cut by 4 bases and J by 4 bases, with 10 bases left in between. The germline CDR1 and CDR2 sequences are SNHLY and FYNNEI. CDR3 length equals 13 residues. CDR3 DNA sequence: TGTGCCAGCAGTGTTCTAGATTTCTATGGCTACACCTTC. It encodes CASSVLDFYGYTF.

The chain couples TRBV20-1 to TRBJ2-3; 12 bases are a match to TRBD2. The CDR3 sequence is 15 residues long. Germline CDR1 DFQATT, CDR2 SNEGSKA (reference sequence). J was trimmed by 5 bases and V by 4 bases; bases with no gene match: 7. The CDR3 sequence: CSATLAGGQRDTQYF. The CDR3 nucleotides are TGCAGTGCTACTCTAGCGGGGGGGCAAAGAGATACGCAGTATTTT.

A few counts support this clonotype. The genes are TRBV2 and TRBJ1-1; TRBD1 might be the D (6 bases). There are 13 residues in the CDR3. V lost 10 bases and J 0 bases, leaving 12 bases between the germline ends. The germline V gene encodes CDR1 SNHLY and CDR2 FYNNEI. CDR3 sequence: CATPGHLNTEAFF. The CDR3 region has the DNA TGTGCCACCCCGGGACACCTGAACACTGAAGCTTTCTTT.

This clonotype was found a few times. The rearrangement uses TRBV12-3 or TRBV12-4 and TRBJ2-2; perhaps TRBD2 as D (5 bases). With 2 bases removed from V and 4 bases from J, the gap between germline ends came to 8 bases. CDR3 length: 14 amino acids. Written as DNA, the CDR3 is TGTGCCAGCAGTTTAACGGGGTCCACCGGGGAGCTGTTTTTT. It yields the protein CASSLTGSTGELFF.

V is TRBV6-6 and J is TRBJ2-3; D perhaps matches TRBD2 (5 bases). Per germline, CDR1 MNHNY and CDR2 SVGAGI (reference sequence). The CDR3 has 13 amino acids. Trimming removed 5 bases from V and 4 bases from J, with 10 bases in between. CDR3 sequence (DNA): TGTGCCAGCAGTACTCTAGCTGCAGATACGCAGTATTTT. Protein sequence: CASSTLAADTQYF.

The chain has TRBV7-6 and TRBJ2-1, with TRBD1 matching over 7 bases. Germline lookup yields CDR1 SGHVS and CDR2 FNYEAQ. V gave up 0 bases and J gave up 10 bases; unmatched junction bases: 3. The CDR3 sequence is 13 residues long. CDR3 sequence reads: CASSLAWGQEQFF. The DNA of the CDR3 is TGTGCCAGCAGCTTAGCGTGGGGACAGGAGCAGTTCTTC.

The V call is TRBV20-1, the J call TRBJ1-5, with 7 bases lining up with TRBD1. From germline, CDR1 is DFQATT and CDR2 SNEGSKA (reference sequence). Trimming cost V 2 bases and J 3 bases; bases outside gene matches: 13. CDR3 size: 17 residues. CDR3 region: CSARPRPGQTSNQPQHF. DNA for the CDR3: TGCAGTGCTAGACCACGACCGGGACAGACTTCCAATCAGCCCCAGCATTTT.

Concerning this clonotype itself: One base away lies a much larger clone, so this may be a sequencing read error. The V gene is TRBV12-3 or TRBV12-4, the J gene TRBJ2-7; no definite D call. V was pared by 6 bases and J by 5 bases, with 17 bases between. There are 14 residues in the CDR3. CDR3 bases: TGTGCCAGCAGGCCCTCGGGCCTCTGCCACGAGCAGTACTTC. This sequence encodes CASRPSGLCHEQYF.

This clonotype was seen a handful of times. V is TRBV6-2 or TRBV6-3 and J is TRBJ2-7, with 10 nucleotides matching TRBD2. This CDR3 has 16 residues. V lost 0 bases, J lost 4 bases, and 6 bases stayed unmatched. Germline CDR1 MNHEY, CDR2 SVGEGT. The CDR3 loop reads CASSYSRTSGQYEQYF. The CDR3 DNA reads TGTGCCAGCAGTTACTCCCGGACTAGCGGACAGTACGAGCAGTACTTC.

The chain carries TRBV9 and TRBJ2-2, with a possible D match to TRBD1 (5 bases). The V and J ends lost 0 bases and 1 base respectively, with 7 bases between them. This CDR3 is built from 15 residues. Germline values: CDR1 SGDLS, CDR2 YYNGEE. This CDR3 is CASSVGGLNTGELFF. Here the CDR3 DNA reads TGTGCCAGCAGCGTAGGGGGCTTGAACACCGGGGAGCTGTTTTTT.